This is a list of T cell receptor beta chains from one sample in a study of early T cells in non-severe SARS-CoV-2 infection. TCRdb used MiXCR to reprocess the 5' RACE reads, holding one entry per CDR3 protein. The table has approximately 50,000 distinct CDR3 sequences, around 10% seen once. Material: whole blood, obtained at baseline. The receptors come from an adult who was a healthcare worker with PCR-confirmed SARS-CoV-2 infection or an uninfected control (not recorded which). CDR3s include the opening cysteine and the closing phenylalanine or tryptophan.

CDR3aa: CASGAGVSNQPQHF
v_gene: TRBV6-2/TRBV6-3
j_gene: TRBJ1-5

CDR3aa: CASSYRSTENSPLHF
v_gene: TRBV6-6
j_gene: TRBJ1-6

CDR3aa: CASSPGSANQPQHF
v_gene: TRBV18
j_gene: TRBJ1-5

CDR3aa: CASSLLAGQGSEAFF
v_gene: TRBV7-2
j_gene: TRBJ1-1

CDR3aa: CASGTGQGYEQYF
v_gene: TRBV6-1
j_gene: TRBJ2-7

CDR3aa: CASTRGQINEKLFF
v_gene: TRBV28
j_gene: TRBJ1-4

CDR3aa: CASRLAESYNEQFF
v_gene: TRBV7-3
j_gene: TRBJ2-1

CDR3aa: CASSLSRDRVGNEQFF
v_gene: TRBV28
j_gene: TRBJ2-1

CDR3aa: CASSRQGNSVEQYF
v_gene: TRBV7-9
j_gene: TRBJ2-7

CDR3aa: CASSLSPGLNEQFF
v_gene: TRBV11-2
j_gene: TRBJ2-1

CDR3aa: CASSLGPASGANVLTF
v_gene: TRBV5-5
j_gene: TRBJ2-6

CDR3aa: CASSVVGELFF
v_gene: TRBV2
j_gene: TRBJ2-2

CDR3aa: CASSYEKTSTDTQYF
v_gene: TRBV6-6
j_gene: TRBJ2-3

CDR3aa: CASSLQWGTTEAFF
v_gene: TRBV12-3/TRBV12-4
j_gene: TRBJ1-1

CDR3aa: CASNRPHGQPQETQYF
v_gene: TRBV28
j_gene: TRBJ2-5

CDR3aa: CASSSVGTLGVEQYF
v_gene: TRBV28
j_gene: TRBJ2-7

CDR3aa: CSATFSSGRAQEQFF
v_gene: TRBV20-1
j_gene: TRBJ2-1

CDR3aa: CASSISPGPYNEQFF
v_gene: TRBV19
j_gene: TRBJ2-1

CDR3aa: CSVLRQGNTEAFF
v_gene: TRBV29-1
j_gene: TRBJ1-1

CDR3aa: CASSPGRTDTEAFF
v_gene: TRBV28
j_gene: TRBJ1-1

CDR3aa: CASSQALAGVMSRETQYF
v_gene: TRBV3-1
j_gene: TRBJ2-5

CDR3aa: CSARRGSPGELFF
v_gene: TRBV29-1
j_gene: TRBJ2-2

CDR3aa: CASSLVLTSGSSYNEQFF
v_gene: TRBV11-2
j_gene: TRBJ2-1

CDR3aa: CASGPDSYYGYTF
v_gene: TRBV6-6
j_gene: TRBJ1-2

CDR3aa: CASSYPPVLFHPQETQYF
v_gene: TRBV28
j_gene: TRBJ2-5

CDR3aa: CASSHGTSGAYEQYF
v_gene: TRBV5-4
j_gene: TRBJ2-7

CDR3aa: CASSLGQDVEQYF
v_gene: TRBV7-2
j_gene: TRBJ2-7

CDR3aa: CASSGLLAGGNNEQFF
v_gene: TRBV14
j_gene: TRBJ2-1

CDR3aa: CATSRSLDLGKLFF
v_gene: TRBV15
j_gene: TRBJ1-4

CDR3aa: CASSQSDRDGDEQFF
v_gene: TRBV4-2
j_gene: TRBJ2-1

CDR3aa: CASITSGGAVYSYNEQFF
v_gene: TRBV28
j_gene: TRBJ2-1

CDR3aa: CASRLVGDGGYTF
v_gene: TRBV11-2
j_gene: TRBJ1-2

CDR3aa: CASSVAGEPADTQYF
v_gene: TRBV6-4
j_gene: TRBJ2-3

CDR3aa: CASSPPLLAGGSYEQYF
v_gene: TRBV12-3/TRBV12-4
j_gene: TRBJ2-7

CDR3aa: CASSFVSVVFTDTQYF
v_gene: TRBV7-9
j_gene: TRBJ2-3

CDR3aa: CASSYGGSGRAEEYF
v_gene: TRBV6-6
j_gene: TRBJ2-3

CDR3aa: CASRDRVGETQYF
v_gene: TRBV19
j_gene: TRBJ2-5

CDR3aa: CASSITGALTGELFF
v_gene: TRBV19
j_gene: TRBJ2-2

CDR3aa: CASSSPPGRYNEQFF
v_gene: TRBV5-1
j_gene: TRBJ2-1

CDR3aa: CASSITSGAYNEQFF
v_gene: TRBV19
j_gene: TRBJ2-1

CDR3aa: CATSRAPSAVTDTQYF
v_gene: TRBV15
j_gene: TRBJ2-3